The TCR beta chain described here comes from a study of T cells in tuberculosis. Overall study context: The T cells targeted glucose monomycolate, a mycobacterial lipid, via CD1B. General observations from the study: A GMM-specific repertoire classifier reached roughly 86% accuracy, AUROC around 0.87.

In germline, CDR1 is MNHEY, CDR2 SVGAGI. This CDR3 comprises 14 residues. The ends were cut back, 7 bases at V and 0 bases at J, with 13 bases in the middle. As to this clone: Its cognate antigen is unknown.

Generated by immunoSEQ multiplex PCR, the TCRdb table keeps only in-frame clones and is missing some. Of some 23,000 clones listed, around 94% are singletons. Each clinical donor contributed on average approximately 100,000 T cells from unsorted cryopreserved PBMC. The V call is TRBV6-5, the J call TRBJ2-7, with D hard to call. Sequences were obtained from PBMCs. This receptor was taken from a donor between 10 and 35 years old with latent tuberculosis or without tuberculosis infection. Some clones in this sample may be carry-over from other donors' samples. Written as DNA, the CDR3 is TGTGCCAGCACCCCTTCTGTGGCCTCCTACGAGCAGTACTTC. Translation: CASTPSVASYEQYF.